The count of the clone carrying this T cell receptor beta chain is one. No antigen is known for it. These data come from a study of cytotoxic CD8 clonotypes in ibrutinib-treated CLL. Study at large: Complete response was seen in 2 patients and partial in approximately 25; roughly twelve progressed and roughly 14 stayed remitted after a median roughly six years.

The assay was immunoSEQ multiplex PCR, and TCRdb's table has in-frame clones only and misses some. Here the sample spans roughly 180,000 clones, roughly 80% being singletons. General study findings and limits: Before falling back toward baseline at progression, clonality had risen at the time of ibrutinib response. Starting clonality was above that of age-matched healthy donors and tracked circulating CD8+ T-cell counts.

Approximately 2 micrograms of genomic DNA from cryopreserved PBMCs went into TCR beta libraries. V lost 4 bases and J lost 1, with 14 bases in between. Germline lookup yields CDR1 MGHRA and CDR2 YSYEKL. The CDR3 has 16 residues. The receptor was derived from a human donor with chronic lymphocytic leukemia. This chain joins TRBV4-1 and TRBJ1-3; D not certain. The sequencing here drew on PBMCs, taken after 24 months of ibrutinib treatment. The CDR3 DNA follows: TGCGCCAGCAGCCGCCGTGGGAAGGCATCTGGAAACACCATATATTTT. It codes for CASSRRGKASGNTIYF.